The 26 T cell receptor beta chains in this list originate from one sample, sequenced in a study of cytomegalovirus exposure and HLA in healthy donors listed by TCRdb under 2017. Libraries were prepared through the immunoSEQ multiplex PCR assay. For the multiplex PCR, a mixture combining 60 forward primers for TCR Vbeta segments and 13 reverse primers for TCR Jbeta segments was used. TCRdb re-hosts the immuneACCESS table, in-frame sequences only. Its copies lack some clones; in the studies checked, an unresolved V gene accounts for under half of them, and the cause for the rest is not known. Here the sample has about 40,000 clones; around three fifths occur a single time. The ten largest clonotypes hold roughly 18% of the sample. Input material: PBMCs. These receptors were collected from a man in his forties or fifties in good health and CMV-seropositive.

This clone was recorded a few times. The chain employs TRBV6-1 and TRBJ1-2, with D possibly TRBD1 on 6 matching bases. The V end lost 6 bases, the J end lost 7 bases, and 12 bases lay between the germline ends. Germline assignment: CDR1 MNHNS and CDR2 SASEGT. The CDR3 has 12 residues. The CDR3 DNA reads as TGTGCCAGCAGGGAACAGGGAAGTGGCTACACCTTC. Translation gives CASREQGSGYTF.

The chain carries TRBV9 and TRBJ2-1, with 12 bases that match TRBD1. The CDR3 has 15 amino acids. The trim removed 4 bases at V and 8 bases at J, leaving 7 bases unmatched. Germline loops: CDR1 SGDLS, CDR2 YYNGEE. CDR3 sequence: CASSMGQGAGDEQFF. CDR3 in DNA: TGTGCCAGCAGCATGGGACAGGGGGCTGGGGATGAGCAGTTCTTC.

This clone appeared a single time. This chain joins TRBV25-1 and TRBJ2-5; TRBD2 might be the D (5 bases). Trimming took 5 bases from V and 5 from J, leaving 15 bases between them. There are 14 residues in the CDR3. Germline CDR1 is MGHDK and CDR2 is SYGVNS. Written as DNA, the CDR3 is TGTGCCAGCAGTCTGGCTAGCAGTTTGGAGACCCAGTACTTC. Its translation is CASSLASSLETQYF.

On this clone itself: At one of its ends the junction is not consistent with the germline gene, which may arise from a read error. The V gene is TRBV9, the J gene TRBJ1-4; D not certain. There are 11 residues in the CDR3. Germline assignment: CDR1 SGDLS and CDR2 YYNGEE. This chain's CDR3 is CASSVGSCSLF. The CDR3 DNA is TGTGCCAGCAGCGTAGGGAGTTGTTCACTTTTT.

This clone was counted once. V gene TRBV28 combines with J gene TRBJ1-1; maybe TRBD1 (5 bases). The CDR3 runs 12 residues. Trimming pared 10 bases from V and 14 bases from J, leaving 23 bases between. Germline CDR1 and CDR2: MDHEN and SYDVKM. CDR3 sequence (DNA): TGTGCCACCACATCCAGGGCCCAGGGTTGGTTCTTT. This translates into CATTSRAQGWFF.

The CDR3 region has the DNA TGTGCCAGCAGTTTTCTCGGCAGGGGATACACTGAAGCTTTCTTT. This codes for CASSFLGRGYTEAFF. The rearrangement links TRBV28 to TRBJ1-1, with D maybe TRBD1 (6 bases). The germline CDR1 and CDR2 sequences are MDHEN and SYDVKM. The V end was cut by 3 bases, the J end by 3 bases, with 14 bases between. This CDR3 has 15 residues.

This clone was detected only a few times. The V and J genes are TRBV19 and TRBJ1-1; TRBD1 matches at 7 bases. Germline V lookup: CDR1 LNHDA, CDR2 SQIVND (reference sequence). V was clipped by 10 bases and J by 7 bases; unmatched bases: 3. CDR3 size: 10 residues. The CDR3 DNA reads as TGTGCCACACAGGGGCTTGAAGCTTTCTTT. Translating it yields CATQGLEAFF.

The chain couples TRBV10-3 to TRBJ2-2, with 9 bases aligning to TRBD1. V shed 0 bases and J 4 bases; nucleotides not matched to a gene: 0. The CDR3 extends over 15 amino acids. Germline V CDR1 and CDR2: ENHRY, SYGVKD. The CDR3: CAISESTGGTGELFF. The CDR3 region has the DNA TGTGCCATCAGTGAGTCGACAGGGGGCACCGGGGAGCTGTTTTTT.

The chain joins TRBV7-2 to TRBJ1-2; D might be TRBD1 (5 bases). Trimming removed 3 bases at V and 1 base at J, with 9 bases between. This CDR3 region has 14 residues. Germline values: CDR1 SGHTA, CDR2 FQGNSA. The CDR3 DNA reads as TGTGCCAGCAGCTTTTACGACAGTAACTATGGCTACACCTTC. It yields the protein CASSFYDSNYGYTF.

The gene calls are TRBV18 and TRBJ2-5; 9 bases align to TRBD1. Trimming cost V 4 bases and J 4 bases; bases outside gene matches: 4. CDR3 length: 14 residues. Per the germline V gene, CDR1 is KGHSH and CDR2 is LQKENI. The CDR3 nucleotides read TGTGCCAGCTCACGGGACAGGGTAGGAGAGACCCAGTACTTC. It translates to CASSRDRVGETQYF.

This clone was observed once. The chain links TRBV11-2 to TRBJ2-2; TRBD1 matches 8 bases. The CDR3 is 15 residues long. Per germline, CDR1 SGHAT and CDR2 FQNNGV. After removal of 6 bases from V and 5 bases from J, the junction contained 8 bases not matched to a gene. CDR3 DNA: TGTGCCAGCAGGCGCGGACAGGGCGAGACCGGGGAGCTGTTTTTT. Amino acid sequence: CASRRGQGETGELFF.

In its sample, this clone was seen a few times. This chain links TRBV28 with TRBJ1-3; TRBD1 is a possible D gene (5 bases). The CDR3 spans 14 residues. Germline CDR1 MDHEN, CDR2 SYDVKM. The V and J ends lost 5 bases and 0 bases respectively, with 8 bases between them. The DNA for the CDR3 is TGTGCCAGCAGTGGGGGGGGCTCTGGAAACACCATATATTTT. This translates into CASSGGGSGNTIYF.

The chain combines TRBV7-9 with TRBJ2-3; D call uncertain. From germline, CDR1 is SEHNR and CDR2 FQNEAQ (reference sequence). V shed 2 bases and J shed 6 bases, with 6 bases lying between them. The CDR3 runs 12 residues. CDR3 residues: CASSLYPDTQYF. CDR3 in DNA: TGTGCCAGCAGCTTATATCCTGATACGCAGTATTTT.

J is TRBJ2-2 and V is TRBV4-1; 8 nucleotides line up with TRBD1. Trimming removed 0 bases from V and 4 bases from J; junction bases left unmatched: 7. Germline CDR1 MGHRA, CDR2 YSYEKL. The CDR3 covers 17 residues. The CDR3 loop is CASSQDGQGWGTGELFF. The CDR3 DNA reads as TGCGCCAGCAGCCAAGATGGACAGGGTTGGGGCACCGGGGAGCTGTTTTTT.

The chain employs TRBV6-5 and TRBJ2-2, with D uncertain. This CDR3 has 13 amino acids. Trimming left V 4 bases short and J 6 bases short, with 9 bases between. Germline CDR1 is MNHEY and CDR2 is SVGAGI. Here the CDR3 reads CASSFRSPGELFF. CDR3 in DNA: TGTGCCAGCAGTTTTAGGAGCCCCGGGGAGCTGTTTTTT.

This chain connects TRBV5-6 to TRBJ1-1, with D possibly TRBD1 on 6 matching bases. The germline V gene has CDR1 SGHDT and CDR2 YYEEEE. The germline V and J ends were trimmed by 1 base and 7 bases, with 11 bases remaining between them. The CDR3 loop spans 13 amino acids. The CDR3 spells CASSLRSQGEAFF. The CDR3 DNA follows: TGTGCCAGCAGCTTGAGATCACAGGGTGAAGCTTTCTTT.

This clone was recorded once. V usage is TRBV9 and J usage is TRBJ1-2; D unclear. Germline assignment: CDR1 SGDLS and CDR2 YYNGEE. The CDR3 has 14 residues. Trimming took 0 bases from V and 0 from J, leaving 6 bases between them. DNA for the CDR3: TGTGCCAGCAGCGTAGCACTTGCTAACTATGGCTACACCTTC. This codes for CASSVALANYGYTF.

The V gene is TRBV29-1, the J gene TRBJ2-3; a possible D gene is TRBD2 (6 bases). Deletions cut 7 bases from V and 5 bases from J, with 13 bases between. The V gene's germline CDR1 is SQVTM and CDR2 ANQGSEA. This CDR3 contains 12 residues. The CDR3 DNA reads TGCAGCGGGGGTGCCGGGAGAGATACGCAGTATTTT. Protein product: CSGGAGRDTQYF.

CDR3 bases: TGTGCCAGCTCACTTGGGGCCAGCCTCTACGAGCAGTACTTC. Its protein is CASSLGASLYEQYF. The chain is built from TRBV18 and TRBJ2-7; weak D call: TRBD1 (5 bases). Trimming pared 4 bases from V and 3 bases from J, leaving 13 bases between. The CDR3 is 14 amino acids. Germline assignment: CDR1 KGHSH and CDR2 LQKENI.

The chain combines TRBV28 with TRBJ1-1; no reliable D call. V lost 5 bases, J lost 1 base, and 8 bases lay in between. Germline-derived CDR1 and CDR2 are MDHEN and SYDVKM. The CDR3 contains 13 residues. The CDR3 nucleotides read TGTGCCAGCAGTGGGCAGGCGAACACTGAAGCTTTCTTT. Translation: CASSGQANTEAFF.

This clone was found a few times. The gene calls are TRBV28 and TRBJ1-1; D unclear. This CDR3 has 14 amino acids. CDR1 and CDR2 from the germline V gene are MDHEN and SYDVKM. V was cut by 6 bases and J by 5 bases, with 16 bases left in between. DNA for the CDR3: TGTGCCAGCAGGCCCTCACTGAGGAGTACTGAAGCTTTCTTT. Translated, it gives CASRPSLRSTEAFF.

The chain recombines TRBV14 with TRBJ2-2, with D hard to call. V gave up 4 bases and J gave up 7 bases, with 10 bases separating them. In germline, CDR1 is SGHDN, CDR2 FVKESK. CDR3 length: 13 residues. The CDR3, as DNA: TGTGCCAGCAGCCCAAGAACCGGCGGGGAGCTGTTTTTT. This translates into CASSPRTGGELFF. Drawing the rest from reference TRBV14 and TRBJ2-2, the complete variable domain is EAGVTQFPSHSVIEKGQTVTLRCDPISGHDNLYWYRRVMGKEIKFLLHFVKESKQDESGMPNNRFLAERTGGTYSTLKVQPAELEDSGVYFCASSPRTGGELFFGEGSRLTVL.

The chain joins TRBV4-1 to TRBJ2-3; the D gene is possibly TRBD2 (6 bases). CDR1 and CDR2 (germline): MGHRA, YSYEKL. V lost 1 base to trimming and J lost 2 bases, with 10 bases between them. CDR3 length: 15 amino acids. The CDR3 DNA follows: TGCGCCAGCAGCCAAGGGACTACTTCCACAGATACGCAGTATTTT. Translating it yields CASSQGTTSTDTQYF.

The CDR3 sequence is CASTSGPNTGELFF. The CDR3 nucleotides read TGTGCCAGCACCTCCGGTCCGAACACCGGGGAGCTGTTTTTT. The chain is built from TRBV6-5 and TRBJ2-2; D unresolved. V was clipped by 7 bases and J by 0 bases, with 9 bases between them. The V gene's germline CDR1 is MNHEY and CDR2 SVGAGI. The CDR3 totals 14 residues.

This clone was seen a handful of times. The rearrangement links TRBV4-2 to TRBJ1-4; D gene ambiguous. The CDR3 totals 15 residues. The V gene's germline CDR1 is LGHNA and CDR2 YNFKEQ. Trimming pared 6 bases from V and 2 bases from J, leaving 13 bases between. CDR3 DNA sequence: TGTGCCAGCAGGCCCTTGTGGGAGACTAATGAAAAACTGTTTTTT. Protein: CASRPLWETNEKLFF.

The CDR3 region is CASSLWRIGSSSPLHF. CDR3 nucleotide sequence: TGTGCCAGCAGCTTGTGGAGGATAGGTTCCTCTTCACCCCTCCACTTT. This chain links TRBV5-6 with TRBJ1-6; D gene ambiguous. The CDR3 runs to 16 residues. The V end lost 1 base, the J end lost 9 bases, and 17 bases lay between the germline ends. Germline CDR1 reads SGHDT; CDR2 reads YYEEEE.